This T cell receptor beta chain was identified in a study of tumor-infiltrating lymphocytes in oesophageal squamous cell carcinoma. This clonotype was recorded many times. One entry per CDR3 protein, called by TCRdb with MiXCR from the PCR reads. There are just under 20,000 distinct CDR3 sequences in the sample; around two fifths occur only once, and roughly 21% lies in the top ten. CDR1 and CDR2 from the germline V gene are SGHAT and FQNNGV. The CDR3 spans 13 residues. Trimming shortened V by 5 bases and J by 3 bases, and 9 bases separated the two germline ends. The sequenced material came from esophageal tumor tissue. The V and J genes are TRBV11-2 and TRBJ2-3; unclear D gene. This sequence was found in a male donor with esophageal squamous cell carcinoma. The DNA for the CDR3 is TGTGCCAGCAGCCGGACGGCAACAGATACGCAGTATTTT. Translated, it gives CASSRTATDTQYF.